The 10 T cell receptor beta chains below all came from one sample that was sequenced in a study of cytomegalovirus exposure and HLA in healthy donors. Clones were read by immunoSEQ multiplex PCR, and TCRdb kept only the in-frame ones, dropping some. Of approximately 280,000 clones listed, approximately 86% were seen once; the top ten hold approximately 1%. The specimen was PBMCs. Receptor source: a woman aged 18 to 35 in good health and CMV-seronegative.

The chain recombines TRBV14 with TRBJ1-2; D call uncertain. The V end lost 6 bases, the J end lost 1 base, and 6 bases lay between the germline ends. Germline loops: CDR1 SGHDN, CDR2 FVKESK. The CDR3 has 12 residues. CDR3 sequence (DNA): TGTGCCAGCAGGAGCTATAACTATGGCTACACCTTC. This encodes CASRSYNYGYTF.

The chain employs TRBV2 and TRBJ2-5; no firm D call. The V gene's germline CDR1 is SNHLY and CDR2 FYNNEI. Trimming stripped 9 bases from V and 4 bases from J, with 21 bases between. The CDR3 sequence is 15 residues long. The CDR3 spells CASFGRVGSRETQYF. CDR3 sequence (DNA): TGTGCCAGTTTTGGTCGGGTTGGCAGTCGAGAGACCCAGTACTTC.

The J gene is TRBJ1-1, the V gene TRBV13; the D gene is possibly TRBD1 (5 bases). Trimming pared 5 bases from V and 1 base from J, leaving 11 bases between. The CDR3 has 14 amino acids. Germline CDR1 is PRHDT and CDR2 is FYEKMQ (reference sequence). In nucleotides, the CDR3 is TGTGCCAGCAGCCCAGGGCTAGGGAACACTGAAGCTTTCTTT. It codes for CASSPGLGNTEAFF. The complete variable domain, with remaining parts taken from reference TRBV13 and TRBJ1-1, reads AAGVIQSPRHLIKEKRETATLKCYPIPRHDTVYWYQQGPGQDPQFLISFYEKMQSDKGSIPDRFSAQQFSDYHSELNMSSLELGDSALYFCASSPGLGNTEAFFGQGTRLTVV.

CDR3 loop: CASSYSSAGGYGYTF. In nucleotides, the CDR3 is TGTGCCAGCAGTTACTCCTCGGCAGGGGGCTATGGCTACACCTTC. The gene calls are TRBV6-5 and TRBJ1-2; 7 nucleotides match TRBD1. The germline gives CDR1 MNHEY, CDR2 SVGAGI. The CDR3 spans 15 residues. The J segment lost 4 bases and the V segment lost 0 bases, leaving 5 bases of the junction unmatched.

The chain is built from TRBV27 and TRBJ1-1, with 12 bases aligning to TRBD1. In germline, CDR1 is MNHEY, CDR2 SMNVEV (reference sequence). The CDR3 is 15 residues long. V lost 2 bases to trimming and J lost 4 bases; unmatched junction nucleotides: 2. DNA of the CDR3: TGTGCCAGCAGTTTAATGGGACAGGGGGCCACTGAAGCTTTCTTT. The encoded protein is CASSLMGQGATEAFF.

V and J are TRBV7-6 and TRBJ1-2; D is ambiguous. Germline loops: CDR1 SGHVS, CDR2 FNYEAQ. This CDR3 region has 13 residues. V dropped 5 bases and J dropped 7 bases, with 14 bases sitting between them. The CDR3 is CASSATELRGYTF. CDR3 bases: TGTGCCAGCAGCGCAACAGAGTTACGTGGCTACACCTTC.

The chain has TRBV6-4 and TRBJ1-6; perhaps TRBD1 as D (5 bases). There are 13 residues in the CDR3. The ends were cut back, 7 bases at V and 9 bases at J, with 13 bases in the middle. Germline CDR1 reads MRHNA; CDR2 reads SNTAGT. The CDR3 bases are TGTGCCAGCAAGGGGCAGGGTAGTTCACCCCTCCACTTT. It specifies CASKGQGSSPLHF.

The CDR3 DNA is TGTGCCAGCAGTACAAGGAGCTCCTACGAGCAGTACTTC. It encodes CASSTRSSYEQYF. This chain links TRBV27 with TRBJ2-7, with unresolved D. The CDR3 totals 13 residues. The germline CDR1 and CDR2 sequences are MNHEY and SMNVEV (reference sequence). Deletions cut 5 bases from V and 0 bases from J, with 8 bases between.

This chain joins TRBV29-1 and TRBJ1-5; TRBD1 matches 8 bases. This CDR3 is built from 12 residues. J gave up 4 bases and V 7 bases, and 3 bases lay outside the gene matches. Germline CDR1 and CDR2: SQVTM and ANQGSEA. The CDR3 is CSGTGRNQPQHF. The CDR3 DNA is TGCAGCGGGACAGGGCGAAATCAGCCCCAGCATTTT.

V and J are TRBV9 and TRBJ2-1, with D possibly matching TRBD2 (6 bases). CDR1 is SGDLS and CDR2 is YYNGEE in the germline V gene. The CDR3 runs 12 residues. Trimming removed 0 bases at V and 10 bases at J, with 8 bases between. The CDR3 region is CASSVVGGEQFF. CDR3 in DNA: TGTGCCAGCAGCGTAGTTGGGGGGGAGCAGTTCTTC.